This entry lists 13 T cell receptor beta chains sequenced from one sample in a study of graft-versus-host responses after intestinal transplantation. Their recognized antigens are unknown. Here immunoSEQ multiplex PCR was the method, and the copy in TCRdb shows in-frame clones only, minus some. The repertoire holds tens of thousands of clones, with roughly 89% as singletons. The sequenced sample was unstimulated CD8+ T cells sorted from spleen or lymph node cells, obtained before transplant. Source of these receptors: a human donor who was the organ donor for an intestinal transplant.

V is TRBV4-2 and J is TRBJ2-7; D is possibly TRBD1 (6 bases). This CDR3 is 14 amino acids long. Trimming left V 1 base short and J 3 bases short, with 10 bases between. CDR1 LGHNA and CDR2 YNFKEQ come from the germline V gene. The CDR3 is CASSQVRGSYEQYV. In DNA form, the CDR3 reads TGTGCCAGCAGCCAAGTAAGGGGGAGCTACGAGCAGTACGTC.

This chain links TRBV7-8 with TRBJ1-3; no clear D gene. The CDR3 spans 17 residues. V was pared by 5 bases and J by 0 bases, with 17 bases between. CDR1 SGHVS and CDR2 FQNEAQ come from the germline V gene. DNA for the CDR3: TGTGCCAGCAGCCGGGAATCTCTAACTTTCTCTGGAAACACCATATATTTT. Translated: CASSRESLTFSGNTIYF.

The gene calls are TRBV13 and TRBJ1-2; D is unclear. The CDR3 sequence is 13 residues long. The V end lost 4 bases, the J end lost 7 bases, and 13 bases lay between the germline ends. Per germline, CDR1 PRHDT and CDR2 FYEKMQ (reference sequence). The CDR3 loop reads CASSSRDYIGYTF. The CDR3, as DNA: TGTGCCAGCAGCTCCCGGGATTACATTGGCTACACCTTC.

The chain couples TRBV13 to TRBJ1-1; 7 bases are shared with TRBD1. The trim removed 11 bases at V and 0 bases at J, leaving 6 bases unmatched. The CDR3 covers 13 residues. Germline CDR1 PRHDT, CDR2 FYEKMQ (reference sequence). The CDR3 DNA reads TGTGCCTCGGGACAGAACATGAACACTGAAGCTTTCTTT. It encodes CASGQNMNTEAFF.

The table lists this clone with a count of one. CDR3 sequence (DNA): TGTGCCACCAGCAGAGAACGTACGGCAGGGGATGGCTACACCTTC. Translation: CATSRERTAGDGYTF. The V and J genes are TRBV15 and TRBJ1-2; maybe TRBD1 (6 bases). The CDR3 is made up of 15 amino acids. Per germline, CDR1 LNHNV and CDR2 YYDKDF (reference sequence). V shed 0 bases and J shed 6 bases, with 14 bases lying between them.

A single count supports this clone. The V gene is TRBV28, the J gene TRBJ1-5; D unclear. CDR1 and CDR2 from the germline V gene are MDHEN and SYDVKM. V gave up 1 base and J gave up 0 bases, with 22 bases separating them. There are 20 residues in the CDR3. CDR3 region: CASSLYPRAGGGSSNQPQHF. Here the CDR3 DNA reads TGTGCCAGCAGTTTATACCCCCGGGCAGGTGGTGGGAGTAGCAATCAGCCCCAGCATTTT.

The gene calls are TRBV19 and TRBJ1-1, with D unresolved. There are 15 residues in the CDR3. Germline V CDR1 and CDR2: LNHDA, SQIVND (reference sequence). V lost 2 bases to trimming and J lost 0 bases, with 10 bases between them. Written as DNA, the CDR3 is TGTGCCAGTAGTATAAGCGTCTCCATGAACACTGAAGCTTTCTTT. This encodes CASSISVSMNTEAFF.

The chain is built from TRBV7-9 and TRBJ2-3; 7 positions agree with TRBD2. Germline assignment: CDR1 SEHNR and CDR2 FQNEAQ (reference sequence). This CDR3 is built from 14 residues. Trimming removed 3 bases from V and 4 bases from J; junction bases left unmatched: 4. The CDR3 bases are TGTGCCAGCAGCTTGGATGGACTAGCAGATACGCAGTATTTT. This codes for CASSLDGLADTQYF.

This chain connects TRBV9 to TRBJ1-1, with 7 bases that match TRBD1. CDR1 is SGDLS, CDR2 YYNGEE, per germline. The CDR3 runs 14 residues. V shed 2 bases, J shed 3 bases, and the junction held 4 bases outside the gene matches. As DNA, the CDR3 is TGTGCCAGCAGCGTTACAGGGGCGGACACTGAAGCTTTCTTT. It yields the protein CASSVTGADTEAFF. Based on the CDR3 plus reference TRBV9 and TRBJ1-1, the full variable domain is DSGVTQTPKHLITATGQRVTLRCSPRSGDLSVYWYQQSLDQGLQFLIQYYNGEERAKGNILERFSAQQFPDLHSELNLSSLELGDSALYFCASSVTGADTEAFFGQGTRLTVV.

The chain carries TRBV15 and TRBJ1-4, with 7 bases aligning to TRBD1. With 8 bases clipped from V and 7 bases from J, the junction kept 1 base outside the gene matches. Germline loops: CDR1 LNHNV, CDR2 YYDKDF (reference sequence). This CDR3 is 11 amino acids long. The CDR3 region is CATWDSEKLFF. The CDR3 DNA follows: TGTGCCACCTGGGACAGTGAAAAACTGTTTTTT.

The rearrangement joins TRBV5-4 to TRBJ1-1; D uncertain. The CDR3 loop spans 17 amino acids. Trimming pared 4 bases from V and 0 bases from J, leaving 19 bases between. Per the germline V gene, CDR1 is SGHNT and CDR2 is YYREEE (reference sequence). The CDR3 is CASSLRLLRRMNTEAFF. The CDR3 region has the DNA TGTGCCAGCAGCCTGCGGTTATTGCGGAGAATGAACACTGAAGCTTTCTTT.

J is TRBJ1-1 and V is TRBV11-3; 7 bases are a match to TRBD1. Germline V gene lookup returns CDR1 SGHNT and CDR2 YENEEA. CDR3 length equals 14 residues. Trimming at V came to 6 bases and at J to 1 base, leaving 5 bases not matched to a gene. CDR3 sequence (DNA): TGTGCCAGCAGTCCAGGGGGAGAGAACACTGAAGCTTTCTTT. Amino acids: CASSPGGENTEAFF.

The chain is built from TRBV13 and TRBJ2-1; 12 bases match TRBD2. The CDR3 is 16 residues long. Germline CDR1 reads PRHDT; CDR2 reads FYEKMQ (reference sequence). Trimming removed 5 bases from V and 4 bases from J; junction bases left unmatched: 6. In DNA, the CDR3 is TGTGCCAGCAGCCTGAGGACTAGCGGGGAGTACAATGAGCAGTTCTTC. Protein: CASSLRTSGEYNEQFF.